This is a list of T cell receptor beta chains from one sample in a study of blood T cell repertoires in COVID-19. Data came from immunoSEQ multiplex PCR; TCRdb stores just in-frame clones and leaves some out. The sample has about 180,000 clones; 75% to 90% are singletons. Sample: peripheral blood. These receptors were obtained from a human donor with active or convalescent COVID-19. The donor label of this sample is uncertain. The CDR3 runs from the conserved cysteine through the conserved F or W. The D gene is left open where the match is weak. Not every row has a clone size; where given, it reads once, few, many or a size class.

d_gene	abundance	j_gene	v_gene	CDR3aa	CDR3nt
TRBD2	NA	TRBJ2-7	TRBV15	CATSRSGSSYEQYF	TGTGCCACCAGCAGGAGCGGGAGTTCCTACGAGCAGTACTTC
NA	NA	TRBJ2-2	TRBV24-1	CATSDLANGRGATGELFF	TGTGCCACCAGTGATTTGGCGAACGGACGGGGGGCCACCGGGGAGCTGTTTTTT
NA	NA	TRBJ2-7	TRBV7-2	CASNFIGSSYEQYF	TGTGCCAGCAACTTTATAGGGAGCTCCTACGAGCAGTACTTC
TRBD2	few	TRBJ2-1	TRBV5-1	CASSLDRGGYNEQFF	TGCGCCAGCAGTCTCGATCGGGGGGGCTACAATGAGCAGTTCTTC
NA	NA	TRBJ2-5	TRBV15	CATSRGRETRGETQYF	TGTGCCACCAGCAGAGGGAGGGAGACGCGTGGAGAGACCCAGTACTTC
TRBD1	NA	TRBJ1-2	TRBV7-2	CASSLEGAQGYTF	TGTGCCAGCAGCTTAGAGGGGGCGCAGGGCTACACCTTC
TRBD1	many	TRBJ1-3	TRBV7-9	CASSGDSGNTIYF	TGTGCCAGCAGCGGGGACAGCGGAAACACCATATATTTT
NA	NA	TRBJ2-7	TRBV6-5	CASSLGLGEQYF	TGTGCCAGCAGTTTGGGGCTTGGGGAGCAGTACTTC
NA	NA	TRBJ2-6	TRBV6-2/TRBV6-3	CASSQDSSGANVLTF	TGTGCCAGCAGTCAGGACAGCTCTGGGGCCAACGTCCTGACTTTC
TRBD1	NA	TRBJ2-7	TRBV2	CASRTGTGDEQYF	TGTGCCAGCAGGACCGGGACAGGGGACGAGCAGTACTTC